The 2 T cell receptor beta chains listed next were all sequenced from one sample in a study of blood T cell repertoires in COVID-19 (dated by TCRdb to 2018 to 2021). The receptor library was made with the immunoSEQ multiplex PCR assay. Not all clones reach the TCRdb copy of this immuneACCESS table, which keeps in-frame sequences only. Checked studies attribute under half of the gap to unresolved V genes and leave the rest unexplained. The sample contains tens of thousands of clones, roughly 87% of them found a single time. The ten largest clones take up around 3.5% of the sample. The specimen sequenced was peripheral blood. All receptors derive from a man aged 45-65 years with active COVID-19.

On this clone itself: Germline is not matched at one junction end, which may reflect a read error. The J gene is TRBJ2-7, the V gene TRBV7-7; D is perhaps TRBD2 (5 bases). This CDR3 spans 14 amino acids. Germline V gives CDR1 SSHAT, CDR2 FNYEAQ (reference sequence). The CDR3 DNA is TGTGCTAGCAGCTTATTCAGCGGTTCCTACGAGCAGTACTTC. It codes for CASSLFSGSYEQYF.

The chain uses TRBV6-1 and TRBJ1-5; no clear D gene. V was pared by 1 base and J by 2 bases, with 12 bases between. The CDR3 extends over 16 amino acids. Germline CDR1 reads MNHNS; CDR2 reads SASEGT. The CDR3 sequence is CASSEEAGRGNQPQHF. CDR3 DNA: TGTGCCAGCAGTGAAGAAGCCGGGAGAGGCAATCAGCCCCAGCATTTT.